One sample yielded the 23 T cell receptor beta chains listed below, sequenced in a study of blood T cell repertoires in COVID-19 (dated by TCRdb to the early 2020s). Receptors were amplified or captured by the immunoSEQ multiplex PCR assay. TCRdb limited this immuneACCESS table to in-frame rearrangements with V and J called. A share of clones is missing; checked studies link under half to unresolved V genes, and the rest is unexplained. Present in this sample are about 110,000 clones, approximately 84% of which were seen just once. The ten largest clones capture 1.4% to 1.5% of the sample. The sequencing sample was made of peripheral blood. These receptors came from a middle-aged man with acute or convalescent COVID-19.

This clone has more than one count but fewer than ten. The rearrangement uses TRBV5-6 and TRBJ1-2; possible D gene TRBD1, 5 bases. This CDR3 region has 14 residues. Trimming stripped 3 bases from V and 6 bases from J, with 15 bases between. CDR1 is SGHDT, CDR2 YYEEEE, per germline. The chain's CDR3 is CASSWGSRVDGYTF. CDR3 bases: TGTGCCAGCAGCTGGGGTAGCAGGGTTGATGGCTACACCTTC.

This chain joins TRBV5-1 and TRBJ1-1; D is possibly TRBD1 (5 bases). V lost 5 bases to trimming and J lost 0 bases, with 14 bases between them. This CDR3 has 15 amino acids. The V gene's germline CDR1 is SGHRS and CDR2 YFSETQ. The CDR3 protein is CASRTSTVMNTEAFF. DNA of the CDR3: TGCGCCAGCAGGACTTCGACAGTGATGAACACTGAAGCTTTCTTT.

The V gene is TRBV5-1, the J gene TRBJ2-5; perhaps TRBD1 as D (6 bases). CDR1 SGHRS and CDR2 YFSETQ come from the germline V gene. Between the trimmed V and J ends, which lost 0 bases and 4 bases, there was a span of 16 bases. The length of the CDR3 is 16 residues. CDR3 sequence reads: CASSLAWQGLGETQYF. The CDR3 coding sequence is TGCGCCAGCAGCTTGGCCTGGCAGGGGCTGGGAGAGACCCAGTACTTC.

The chain uses TRBV24-1 and TRBJ2-5; the match to TRBD1 covers 8 bases. CDR1 and CDR2 (germline): KGHDR, SFDVKD. The length of the CDR3 is 16 residues. The J segment lost 2 bases and the V segment lost 4 bases, leaving 8 bases of the junction unmatched. CDR3 coding DNA: TGTGCCACCAGTGAGGGCAGACAGGGGAGGCAAGAGACCCAGTACTTC. Its protein product is CATSEGRQGRQETQYF.

The V call is TRBV11-2, the J call TRBJ1-6, with D unresolved. V was shortened by 0 bases and J by 11 bases, with 20 bases between the two germline ends. Germline loops: CDR1 SGHAT, CDR2 FQNNGV. The CDR3 consists of 17 residues. CDR3 sequence (DNA): TGTGCCAGCAGCTTAGATACACGGGGAGTATCCCTCACACCCCTCCACTTT. It yields the protein CASSLDTRGVSLTPLHF. The full variable domain, rest sourced from reference TRBV11-2 and TRBJ1-6, is EAGVAQSPRYKIIEKRQSVAFWCNPISGHATLYWYQQILGQGPKLLIQFQNNGVVDDSQLPKDRFSAERLKGVDSTLKIQPAKLEDSAVYLCASSLDTRGVSLTPLHFGNGTRLTVT.

The chain uses TRBV6-5 and TRBJ2-7; TRBD1 matches 10 bases. Losses at the gene ends were 5 bases for V and 3 bases for J; bases not matched to a gene: 7. Germline lookup yields CDR1 MNHEY and CDR2 SVGAGI. The CDR3 is 15 amino acids. The CDR3 DNA follows: TGTGCCAGCAGTCACCAAGGGACAGGGGTCTACGAGCAGTACTTC. This translates into CASSHQGTGVYEQYF.

CDR3 DNA: TGCAGCGTTGGGACTAGCGGGGGCTACGAGCAGTACTTC. This gives the protein CSVGTSGGYEQYF. This chain joins TRBV29-1 and TRBJ2-7, with 13 nucleotides matching TRBD2. The V gene end was trimmed by 4 bases and the J gene end by 3 bases; junction bases not matched to a gene: 0. Per germline, CDR1 SQVTM and CDR2 ANQGSEA. The CDR3 covers 13 residues.

The chain employs TRBV7-2 and TRBJ2-7; TRBD2 aligns across 11 bases. The J segment lost 3 bases and the V segment lost 4 bases, leaving 5 bases of the junction unmatched. The CDR3 spans 15 residues. Germline CDR1 and CDR2: SGHTA and FQGNSA. CDR3 region: CASSSPGTSGYEQYF. The CDR3 DNA reads as TGTGCCAGCAGCTCTCCCGGGACTAGCGGCTACGAGCAGTACTTC.

This clone is a singleton in its sample. V and J are TRBV11-3 and TRBJ2-1; 7 positions match TRBD2. After removal of 0 bases from V and 4 bases from J, the junction contained 3 bases not matched to a gene. Germline V gene data show CDR1 as SGHNT and CDR2 as YENEEA. The CDR3 loop spans 15 amino acids. This CDR3 is CASSLEGEGYNEQFF. The CDR3 bases are TGTGCCAGCAGCTTAGAAGGGGAGGGGTACAATGAGCAGTTCTTC.

This clone was detected only once. The chain uses TRBV7-7 and TRBJ2-2, with D perhaps TRBD1 or TRBD2 (5 bases each). The CDR3 is 12 amino acids. The germline V gene has CDR1 SSHAT and CDR2 FNYEAQ (reference sequence). In DNA, the CDR3 is TGTGCTAGCGTCTCCCCAGGGGGGGAGCTGTTTTTT. Protein sequence: CASVSPGGELFF.

The DNA for the CDR3 is TGTGCCAGCAGCTTAGGTTCTCAGGGGTCCCACTCCTACGAGCAGTACTTC. Amino acid sequence: CASSLGSQGSHSYEQYF. The J gene is TRBJ2-7, the V gene TRBV11-2; D is perhaps TRBD1 (6 bases). The V gene lost 1 base and the J gene lost 0 bases, with 16 bases spanning the gap. CDR3 size: 17 residues. The germline V gene has CDR1 SGHAT and CDR2 FQNNGV.

The gene calls are TRBV27 and TRBJ2-1, with TRBD2 matching over 14 bases. This CDR3 region has 19 residues. V trimming: 4 bases; J trimming: 1 base; junction bases outside the gene matches: 9. Germline-derived CDR1 and CDR2 are MNHEY and SMNVEV (reference sequence). The CDR3, as DNA: TGTGCCAGCAGTTCCAGACTAGCGGGAGGGCCGTTGTCCTACAATGAGCAGTTCTTC. Encoded protein: CASSSRLAGGPLSYNEQFF.

The chain is built from TRBV19 and TRBJ1-5, with TRBD1 as a possible D gene (5 bases). Trimming stripped 1 base from V and 2 bases from J, with 12 bases between. This CDR3 comprises 16 residues. CDR1 LNHDA and CDR2 SQIVND come from the germline V gene (reference sequence). CDR3 DNA: TGTGCCAGTAGTATAGTGGGAAGGGGCGGCAATCAGCCCCAGCATTTT. Residues: CASSIVGRGGNQPQHF.

This clone has a handful of counts. The V call is TRBV6-5, the J call TRBJ1-1; 9 bases fit TRBD1. The CDR3 runs 15 residues. Trimming removed 5 bases from V and 1 base from J; junction bases left unmatched: 5. Germline-derived CDR1 and CDR2 are MNHEY and SVGAGI. This CDR3 reads CASSNRGRGNTEAFF. The CDR3, as DNA: TGTGCCAGCAGTAACAGGGGGCGCGGGAACACTGAAGCTTTCTTT.

The V and J genes are TRBV24-1 and TRBJ2-1; 8 bases are shared with TRBD2. Germline CDR1 and CDR2: KGHDR and SFDVKD. This CDR3 is built from 13 residues. Germline trimming cut 3 bases from V and 8 bases from J; bases unmatched to any gene: 2. The CDR3 coding sequence is TGTGCCACCAGTGATCCAGCGGGAGATGAGCAGTTCTTC. Its translation is CATSDPAGDEQFF.

The chain carries TRBV18 and TRBJ2-6; TRBD1 might be the D (6 bases). The CDR3 contains 17 residues. Germline lookup yields CDR1 KGHSH and CDR2 LQKENI. Trimming stripped 2 bases from V and 1 base from J, with 12 bases between. CDR3 nucleotides: TGTGCCAGCTCACCAATATCTAGGGGGTCTGGGGCCAACGTCCTGACTTTC. Protein product: CASSPISRGSGANVLTF.

The CDR3 spells CASSLFSLYPDTQYF. The CDR3, as DNA: TGTGCCAGCAGCTTGTTTTCCCTCTACCCAGATACGCAGTATTTT. The V and J genes are TRBV5-6 and TRBJ2-3; unclear D gene. Looked up from germline, CDR1 is SGHDT and CDR2 is YYEEEE. This CDR3 contains 15 residues. V shed 1 base and J shed 4 bases, with 13 bases lying between them.

The chain recombines TRBV4-1 with TRBJ1-5; tentatively, D is TRBD1 (6 bases). This CDR3 has 14 residues. The germline V gene has CDR1 MGHRA and CDR2 YSYEKL. V was pared by 0 bases and J by 7 bases, with 10 bases between. CDR3 residues: CASSQDRGGQPQHF. CDR3 DNA: TGCGCCAGCAGCCAAGACAGGGGCGGCCAGCCCCAGCATTTT.

The J gene is TRBJ1-6, the V gene TRBV2, with TRBD1 identical over 7 bases. Looked up from germline, CDR1 is SNHLY and CDR2 is FYNNEI. This CDR3 is built from 14 residues. The junction had 1 base not matched to a gene; V was cut back by 3 bases and J by 5 bases. CDR3 bases: TGTGCCAGCAGTGACGACAGGGATAATTCACCCCTCCACTTT. The encoded protein is CASSDDRDNSPLHF.

This rearrangement joins TRBV5-1 to TRBJ2-2, with a possible D match to TRBD1 (5 bases). CDR1 and CDR2 (germline): SGHRS, YFSETQ. Trimming took off 10 bases at V and 6 bases at J, with 19 bases between the two ends. The CDR3 runs to 14 residues. The CDR3 sequence is CASAQGSASGELFF. Here the CDR3 DNA reads TGCGCCTCGGCCCAGGGATCGGCTTCCGGGGAGCTGTTTTTT.

The chain links TRBV6-1 to TRBJ2-5; weak D call: TRBD2 (5 bases). V was clipped by 0 bases and J by 1 base, with 18 bases between them. CDR3 length: 18 amino acids. Germline values: CDR1 MNHNS, CDR2 SASEGT. CDR3 protein: CASSEASNGILFQETQYF. The CDR3, as DNA: TGTGCCAGCAGTGAAGCTTCAAACGGGATCCTATTCCAAGAGACCCAGTACTTC.

This clone was counted ten times or more. The chain recombines TRBV4-1 with TRBJ2-3; D is perhaps TRBD2 (6 bases). Trimming left V 4 bases short and J 3 bases short, with 17 bases between. This CDR3 has 16 amino acids. In germline, CDR1 is MGHRA, CDR2 YSYEKL. CDR3 DNA sequence: TGCGCCAGCAGCCCAGTTTCGGGGGTCAGGACAGATACGCAGTATTTT. It translates to CASSPVSGVRTDTQYF.

The sample holds one count of this clone. The CDR3 is CASNRAGLSQPQHF. CDR3 bases: TGTGCCAGCAACAGGGCAGGGTTGAGTCAGCCCCAGCATTTT. V usage is TRBV7-2 and J usage is TRBJ1-5, with D possibly TRBD1 on 6 matching bases. Trimming pared 7 bases from V and 6 bases from J, leaving 16 bases between. Germline CDR1 reads SGHTA; CDR2 reads FQGNSA. The CDR3 runs 14 residues.